The clone carrying this T cell receptor beta chain appeared many times. V was pared by 5 bases and J by 6 bases, with 13 bases between. This CDR3 spans 14 amino acids. Per the germline V gene, CDR1 is MNHEY and CDR2 is SVGEGT. This entry belongs to a study of human T cells and chemical hapten exposure. As for the study in general: TCR yields per sample varied, mainly owing to small pooled library volume differences.

Time point of the sample: patch test 1, 2 weeks after DPC sensitization. The treatment: therapeutic diphenylcyclopropenone sensitization with weekly scalp DPC. TCRdb re-called the RACE reads with MiXCR, one entry per CDR3 protein. The repertoire has fewer than 400,000 distinct CDR3 sequences, 6% to 8.5% of them found once; the top ten carry approximately 8%. V usage is TRBV6-2 or TRBV6-3 and J usage is TRBJ2-2; D not resolved. This clonotype was sampled from a woman aged 18-29 years with alopecia areata. Some clones in this sample may be carry-over from other donors' samples. The sequenced sample was whole blood, obtained in connection with sensitization to the hapten diphenylcyclopropenone (DPC). This CDR3 reads CASSQTTDAGELFF. For the CDR3, the DNA is TGTGCCAGCAGTCAGACGACGGATGCCGGGGAGCTGTTTTTT.